The 2 T cell receptor beta chains below all came from one sample that was sequenced in a study of blood T cell repertoires in COVID-19 (dated by TCRdb to 2020 to 2022). The library came from the immunoSEQ multiplex PCR assay. Held by TCRdb, this immuneACCESS table contains in-frame sequences only and omits some clones. Under half of the omission traces to an unresolved V gene where checked; the cause of the rest is unknown. The sample table lists a few hundred thousand clones, about four fifths of them with a count of one. Approximately 15% of the sample is held by the ten biggest clonotypes. What was sequenced was peripheral blood. These receptors were obtained from a person between 65 and 79 years old with COVID-19, enrolled during active disease.

The chain combines TRBV27 with TRBJ2-3; 8 nucleotides align to TRBD1. J lost 2 bases, V lost 2 bases, and 3 bases had no gene match. There are 15 residues in the CDR3. Germline lookup yields CDR1 MNHEY and CDR2 SMNVEV (reference sequence). CDR3 amino acids: CASSLGTGSTDTQYF. The CDR3 region has the DNA TGTGCCAGCAGTTTAGGGACAGGTTCCACAGATACGCAGTATTTT.

This clone is a singleton in its sample. V is TRBV19 and J is TRBJ2-1; the match to TRBD2 covers 8 bases. This CDR3 is 16 amino acids long. V lost 0 bases to trimming and J lost 6 bases; unmatched junction nucleotides: 7. The V gene's germline CDR1 is LNHDA and CDR2 SQIVND (reference sequence). The CDR3: CASSIEGLDPRNEQFF. CDR3 coding DNA: TGTGCCAGTAGTATAGAGGGACTAGATCCACGCAATGAGCAGTTCTTC.